These 18 T cell receptor beta chains came from one sample sequenced in a study of cytomegalovirus exposure and HLA in healthy donors. PCR involved 60 Vbeta and 13 Jbeta primers. Sequencing was performed with immunoSEQ multiplex PCR; in TCRdb, only in-frame clones are kept and a portion is missing. The sample lists under 200,000 clones, 65% to 90% occurring once. Sequenced input: PBMCs. These receptors were collected from a woman aged 18-29 years in good health and CMV-seronegative.

V usage is TRBV5-4 and J usage is TRBJ1-4; D is possibly TRBD1 (6 bases). Per germline, CDR1 SGHNT and CDR2 YYREEE (reference sequence). Trimming cost V 3 bases and J 3 bases, with 24 bases left between them. The CDR3 runs 19 residues. The DNA of the CDR3 is TGTGCCAGCAGCTATTTCGGACAGACTGGGGCTCACGCTAATGAAAAACTGTTTTTT. Encoded protein: CASSYFGQTGAHANEKLFF.

In this sample, this clone turned up once. The chain joins TRBV27 to TRBJ2-6, with a possible D match to TRBD1 (6 bases). This CDR3 has 17 amino acids. V shed 2 bases and J shed 0 bases, with 11 bases lying between them. Germline CDR1 and CDR2: MNHEY and SMNVEV (reference sequence). The DNA for the CDR3 is TGTGCCAGCAGTTTAACCGGGACAAGCTCTGGGGCCAACGTCCTGACTTTC. This codes for CASSLTGTSSGANVLTF.

V gene TRBV6-4 combines with J gene TRBJ1-6; maybe TRBD1 (6 bases). The germline CDR1 and CDR2 sequences are MRHNA and SNTAGT. V dropped 5 bases and J dropped 11 bases, with 13 bases sitting between them. The CDR3 sequence is 13 residues long. The CDR3 sequence is CASSRTVTTPLHF. CDR3 DNA sequence: TGTGCCAGCAGTCGGACAGTTACGACACCCCTCCACTTT.

The J gene is TRBJ2-3, the V gene TRBV25-1; TRBD2 might be the D (6 bases). The CDR3 contains 14 residues. V shed 7 bases and J shed 2 bases, with 13 bases lying between them. Germline CDR1 MGHDK, CDR2 SYGVNS. CDR3 DNA sequence: TGTGCCAGCAACGGGCGGGGAAACACAGATACGCAGTATTTT. Its translation is CASNGRGNTDTQYF.

V and J are TRBV6-1 and TRBJ2-3; perhaps TRBD1 as D (5 bases). Trimming shortened V by 1 base and J by 1 base, and 15 bases separated the two germline ends. Germline CDR1 is MNHNS and CDR2 is SASEGT. The CDR3 contains 17 residues. As DNA, the CDR3 is TGTGCCAGCAGTGAAGACTCCAGGGCCTGGGGCACAGATACGCAGTATTTT. This codes for CASSEDSRAWGTDTQYF.

The chain is built from TRBV6-1 and TRBJ1-1; D possibly corresponds to TRBD1 (5 bases). This CDR3 has 15 residues. Germline loops: CDR1 MNHNS, CDR2 SASEGT. The ends were cut back, 7 bases at V and 1 base at J, with 16 bases in the middle. The CDR3: CASTLYLTGNTEAFF. CDR3 DNA sequence: TGTGCCAGCACTTTGTATCTCACAGGGAACACTGAAGCTTTCTTT.

CDR3 sequence (DNA): TGTGCCAGCAGTTACCTAGGGAGGAACACTGAAGCTTTCTTT. Translated, it gives CASSYLGRNTEAFF. V and J are TRBV6-5 and TRBJ1-1; D is unclear. Trimming cost V 2 bases and J 1 base, with 8 bases left between them. The CDR3 loop spans 14 amino acids. CDR1 and CDR2 from the germline V gene are MNHEY and SVGAGI.

This chain links TRBV11-2 with TRBJ2-3; no definite D call. The CDR3 sequence is 14 residues long. Germline V gene data show CDR1 as SGHAT and CDR2 as FQNNGV. V was trimmed by 2 bases and J by 1 base, leaving 7 bases between them. CDR3 residues: CASSLKGGTDTQYF. CDR3 DNA sequence: TGTGCCAGCAGCTTAAAAGGAGGCACAGATACGCAGTATTTT.

The gene calls are TRBV7-9 and TRBJ2-3, with TRBD2 matching 10 bases. This CDR3 spans 16 amino acids. Germline CDR1 reads SEHNR; CDR2 reads FQNEAQ (reference sequence). The V and J ends lost 2 bases and 2 bases, in that order; junction bases with no gene match: 4. The CDR3 loop is CASSLSLAGATDTQYF. CDR3 DNA sequence: TGTGCCAGCAGCTTATCCCTAGCGGGGGCCACAGATACGCAGTATTTT.

This clone was counted between two and nine times. V is TRBV6-6 and J is TRBJ1-4; D is perhaps TRBD1 (6 bases). In germline, CDR1 is MNHNY, CDR2 SVGAGI (reference sequence). CDR3 length: 16 residues. Trimming took 4 bases from V and 8 from J, leaving 20 bases between them. The CDR3 loop reads CASSSTGWGGGEKLFF. The CDR3 nucleotides are TGTGCCAGCAGTTCCACAGGGTGGGGAGGGGGGGAAAAACTGTTTTTT.

The CDR3 protein is CAWSLKAVDRQYF. CDR3 DNA sequence: TGTGCCTGGAGTTTAAAGGCGGTGGACAGGCAGTACTTC. The V gene is TRBV30, the J gene TRBJ2-7; perhaps TRBD1 as D (6 bases). Germline V gene sequence: CDR1 GTSNPN, CDR2 SVGIG (reference sequence). With 2 bases removed from V and 9 bases from J, the gap between germline ends came to 17 bases. The CDR3 loop spans 13 amino acids.

The CDR3 is CASSQDSIQPQHF. The CDR3 bases are TGCGCCAGCAGCCAAGATAGTATTCAGCCCCAGCATTTT. The V call is TRBV4-1, the J call TRBJ1-5; D uncertain. Germline CDR1 and CDR2: MGHRA and YSYEKL. The CDR3 runs to 13 residues. V lost 0 bases to trimming and J lost 6 bases, with 6 bases between them.

This clone was picked up a small number of times. The chain has TRBV29-1 and TRBJ1-1, with 9 bases lining up with TRBD1. CDR3 length: 14 residues. The junction had 11 bases not matched to a gene; V was cut back by 7 bases and J by 5 bases. Per germline, CDR1 SQVTM and CDR2 ANQGSEA. The CDR3 protein is CSARTGDFSTEAFF. The DNA for the CDR3 is TGCAGCGCTCGGACAGGGGATTTTTCTACTGAAGCTTTCTTT.

The rearrangement joins TRBV6-1 to TRBJ2-1, with 8 bases identical to TRBD2. CDR1 is MNHNS and CDR2 is SASEGT in the germline V gene. The length of the CDR3 is 15 residues. The ends lost 1 base at V and 5 bases at J; junction bases unmatched: 4. In DNA, the CDR3 is TGTGCCAGCAGTGAAGGGGTAGCGGGAAACAATGAGCAGTTCTTC. Translating it yields CASSEGVAGNNEQFF.

The J gene is TRBJ1-2, the V gene TRBV19, with 8 bases identical to TRBD1. Unmatched junction bases numbered 5, after V lost 5 bases and J lost 3 bases. Germline CDR1 and CDR2: LNHDA and SQIVND (reference sequence). This CDR3 spans 14 amino acids. CDR3 nucleotide sequence: TGTGCCAGTAGTCCAGAGGACAGGGACTATGGCTACACCTTC. Its translation is CASSPEDRDYGYTF.

This clone was seen more than once but under ten times. This chain's CDR3 is CASSQERHPGELFF. Here the CDR3 DNA reads TGTGCCAGCAGCCAAGAGCGGCATCCCGGGGAGCTGTTTTTT. This chain uses TRBV4-2 with TRBJ2-2; D is ambiguous. This CDR3 is 14 amino acids long. CDR1 is LGHNA, CDR2 YNFKEQ, per germline. Trimming took off 0 bases at V and 6 bases at J, with 8 bases between the two ends.

V is TRBV27 and J is TRBJ2-7; 7 nucleotides agree with TRBD2. V lost 4 bases to trimming and J lost 3 bases; unmatched junction nucleotides: 18. The germline V gene encodes CDR1 MNHEY and CDR2 SMNVEV (reference sequence). The CDR3 covers 18 residues. The CDR3 is CASSWVGLHSTAGYEQYF. CDR3 in DNA: TGTGCCAGCAGTTGGGTGGGACTACACTCCACGGCGGGCTACGAGCAGTACTTC.

The V and J genes are TRBV29-1 and TRBJ2-3, with 9 nucleotides matching TRBD1. Trimming at V came to 6 bases and at J to 3 bases, leaving 7 bases not matched to a gene. This CDR3 spans 14 amino acids. CDR1 is SQVTM, CDR2 ANQGSEA, per germline. CDR3: CSVVGQGGTDTQYF. The CDR3 DNA sequence: TGCAGCGTCGTGGGACAGGGAGGGACAGATACGCAGTATTTT.